This TCR beta chain was observed in a study of STAT5B mutations in CD4+ large granular lymphocyte leukemia. The protocol was immunoSEQ multiplex PCR, while the TCRdb copy is restricted to in-frame clones and leaves out a portion. Among roughly 40,000 clones listed, 80% to 90% were seen once. The CDR3 is made up of 16 amino acids. From germline, CDR1 is GTSNPN and CDR2 SVGIG (reference sequence). Losses at the gene ends were 0 bases for V and 8 bases for J; bases not matched to a gene: 9. The TCR comes from a human donor in good health. The specimen sequenced was CD4+ T cells from blood buffy coats. This chain links TRBV30 with TRBJ1-6, with TRBD1 matching 8 bases. The CDR3 loop reads CAWSVRPGGAHSPLHF. The CDR3 DNA follows: TGTGCCTGGAGTGTACGCCCAGGGGGCGCGCATTCACCCCTCCACTTT.